This T cell receptor (beta chain) derives from a study of vaccination and CD4 T cells after COVID-19. Study background: Post-COVID draws came a median approximately 93 days after diagnosis (range 35 to 161). General study results and limits: Convalescent patients' median share of reactive clones seen only post-vaccination was around 86%.

Comment on this clonotype: Its matching antigen is unknown.

The treatment denotes: approximately 11-day PBMC culture with coronavirus spike peptide pools or control peptides (ViraFEST assay). Cultured CD4+ T cells had their DNA profiled by the Oncomine TCR Beta short-read assay. From cultured CD4+ T cells, genomic DNA was extracted. TCRdb redid the calling of the PCR reads with MiXCR, one entry per CDR3 protein. The sample holds about 7,000 distinct CDR3 sequences, around three quarters seen once. CDR1 and CDR2 from the germline V gene are MNHNS and SASEGT. V lost 6 bases to trimming and J lost 5 bases, with 14 bases between them. CDR3 length equals 13 residues.

The V and J genes are TRBV6-1 and TRBJ2-7; D may be TRBD1 (6 bases). Sequences were obtained from CD4+ T cells from blood, cultured in vitro. This sequence originates from a human donor who had recovered from COVID-19. CDR3 residues: CASRDNNRDEQYF. The CDR3 DNA is TGTGCCAGCAGGGACAACAACAGGGACGAGCAGTACTTC.